Each of the 15 T cell receptor beta chains below was sequenced from the same sample in a study of OX40 agonist ivuxolimab in advanced cancers. The assay was immunoSEQ multiplex PCR, and TCRdb's table has in-frame clones only and misses some. The sample holds tens of thousands of clones; roughly nine tenths are singletons and the top ten take 38%. Source: CD4+ or CD8+ T cells sorted from blood, taken in a trial of the OX40 agonist ivuxolimab. These receptors were collected from an adult with an advanced solid tumor such as melanoma, head and neck, liver or kidney cancer.

There are a few counts of this clone. The chain has TRBV5-4 and TRBJ2-3, with a weak D call TRBD2 (6 bases). Trimming shortened V by 1 base and J by 10 bases, and 16 bases separated the two germline ends. Germline V gene data show CDR1 as SGHNT and CDR2 as YYREEE (reference sequence). The CDR3 is 14 amino acids. In DNA form, the CDR3 reads TGTGCCAGCAGCTTGAGGACTACGGGTTCGCCGCAGTATTTT. This translates into CASSLRTTGSPQYF.

The V call is TRBV29-1, the J call TRBJ1-2; 7 bases agree with TRBD1. CDR1 is SQVTM, CDR2 ANQGSEA, per germline. Germline trimming cut 2 bases from V and 2 bases from J; bases unmatched to any gene: 8. CDR3 length equals 15 residues. CDR3 region: CSVELSSDRNYGYTF. CDR3 DNA sequence: TGCAGCGTTGAACTATCCTCGGACAGGAACTATGGCTACACCTTC.

V is TRBV11-2 and J is TRBJ1-2; perhaps TRBD1 as D (6 bases). The CDR3 runs 15 residues. Trimming left V 0 bases short and J 5 bases short, with 13 bases between. From germline, CDR1 is SGHAT and CDR2 FQNNGV. The CDR3 here is CASSLDVGGRYGYTF. In nucleotides, the CDR3 is TGTGCCAGCAGCTTAGATGTTGGGGGCCGGTATGGCTACACCTTC.

This clone was seen just once. This sequence joins TRBV27 and TRBJ2-7, with D tentatively TRBD1 or TRBD2 (5 bases each). The ends were cut back, 2 bases at V and 6 bases at J, with 11 bases in the middle. The CDR3 extends over 13 amino acids. CDR1 and CDR2 from the germline V gene are MNHEY and SMNVEV (reference sequence). CDR3 in DNA: TGTGCCAGCAGTTTAGGGGGAAAGAGCGAGCAGTACTTC. Its translation is CASSLGGKSEQYF.

This rearrangement joins TRBV5-8 to TRBJ2-7; D remains ambiguous. V lost 4 bases and J lost 3, with 14 bases in between. The germline V gene encodes CDR1 SGHTS and CDR2 YDEGEE. This CDR3 has 14 residues. This chain's CDR3 is CASSPTRFLYEQYF. DNA for the CDR3: TGTGCCAGCAGCCCTACACGGTTCCTCTACGAGCAGTACTTC.

This clone showed up just once. One end of the junction fails to match germline, which may point to a read error. The DNA for the CDR3 is TGTGCTAGCAGCAACAGAAAGGACAGCCCCTACAATGAGCAGTTCTTC. This sequence encodes CASSNRKDSPYNEQFF. V gene TRBV7-7 combines with J gene TRBJ2-1; possibly TRBD1 for D (6 bases). The CDR3 is made up of 16 amino acids. Germline loops: CDR1 SSHAT, CDR2 FNYEAQ (reference sequence).

This rearrangement joins TRBV6-1 to TRBJ1-2; no clear D. The V end lost 4 bases, the J end lost 0 bases, and 21 bases lay between the germline ends. The CDR3 sequence is 18 residues long. Germline CDR1 is MNHNS and CDR2 is SASEGT. The CDR3 DNA is TGTGCCAGCAGTGGAATCCTTAAACAGATACCTTCTAACTATGGCTACACCTTC. It specifies CASSGILKQIPSNYGYTF.

The chain employs TRBV28 and TRBJ2-1; TRBD1 matches 7 bases. Losses at the gene ends were 5 bases for V and 9 bases for J; bases not matched to a gene: 4. The length of the CDR3 is 12 residues. The germline CDR1 and CDR2 sequences are MDHEN and SYDVKM. The CDR3 reads CASSLGQTEQFF. DNA for the CDR3: TGTGCCAGCAGTCTGGGACAGACTGAGCAGTTCTTC.

The genes are TRBV28 and TRBJ1-6; D possibly corresponds to TRBD1 (5 bases). The V gene's germline CDR1 is MDHEN and CDR2 SYDVKM. Trimming stripped 3 bases from V and 5 bases from J, with 11 bases between. This CDR3 has 15 residues. CDR3 region: CASSFAGSDNSPLHF. The CDR3 DNA sequence: TGTGCCAGCAGTTTCGCAGGGTCCGATAATTCACCCCTCCACTTT.

V and J are TRBV9 and TRBJ2-3; perhaps TRBD2 as D (5 bases). This CDR3 spans 16 amino acids. V was trimmed by 0 bases and J by 2 bases, leaving 13 bases between them. Germline CDR1 and CDR2: SGDLS and YYNGEE. The CDR3 region is CASSVDEPRDTDTQYF. The DNA of the CDR3 is TGTGCCAGCAGCGTAGATGAACCTCGGGACACAGATACGCAGTATTTT.

The genes are TRBV5-6 and TRBJ2-7; no clear D gene. Germline CDR1 is SGHDT and CDR2 is YYEEEE. This CDR3 is 11 amino acids long. Trimming shortened V by 0 bases and J by 3 bases, and 1 base separated the two germline ends. In DNA form, the CDR3 reads TGTGCCAGCAGCTTGGACTACGAGCAGTACTTC. As protein: CASSLDYEQYF.

The chain recombines TRBV29-1 with TRBJ1-1, with unresolved D. CDR1 is SQVTM, CDR2 ANQGSEA, per germline. V was clipped by 1 base and J by 4 bases, with 7 bases between them. The CDR3 has 12 residues. The CDR3 DNA sequence: TGCAGCGTTGAAGTTATGGGCACTGAAGCTTTCTTT. Encoded protein: CSVEVMGTEAFF.

The chain links TRBV11-3 to TRBJ2-3, with D unresolved. The CDR3 consists of 13 residues. Trimming pared 6 bases from V and 2 bases from J, leaving 9 bases between. CDR1 is SGHNT, CDR2 YENEEA, per germline. CDR3 region: CASSTAVTDTQYF. Written as DNA, the CDR3 is TGTGCCAGCAGTACAGCAGTCACAGATACGCAGTATTTT.

This clone was counted once. V usage is TRBV13 and J usage is TRBJ2-6; D gene uncertain. CDR3 length: 15 amino acids. Germline lookup yields CDR1 PRHDT and CDR2 FYEKMQ (reference sequence). V lost 5 bases to trimming and J lost 0 bases, with 8 bases between them. The chain's CDR3 is CASSPVSSGANVLTF. The CDR3 nucleotides are TGTGCCAGCAGCCCGGTCAGCTCTGGGGCCAACGTCCTGACTTTC.

V is TRBV2 and J is TRBJ2-2; TRBD1 is a possible D gene (5 bases). Germline CDR1 and CDR2: SNHLY and FYNNEI. CDR3 size: 16 residues. With 3 bases removed from V and 2 bases from J, the gap between germline ends came to 13 bases. The CDR3 region has the DNA TGTGCCAGCAGTGAGACAGCTAAGGGTAACACCGGGGAGCTGTTTTTT. It specifies CASSETAKGNTGELFF.